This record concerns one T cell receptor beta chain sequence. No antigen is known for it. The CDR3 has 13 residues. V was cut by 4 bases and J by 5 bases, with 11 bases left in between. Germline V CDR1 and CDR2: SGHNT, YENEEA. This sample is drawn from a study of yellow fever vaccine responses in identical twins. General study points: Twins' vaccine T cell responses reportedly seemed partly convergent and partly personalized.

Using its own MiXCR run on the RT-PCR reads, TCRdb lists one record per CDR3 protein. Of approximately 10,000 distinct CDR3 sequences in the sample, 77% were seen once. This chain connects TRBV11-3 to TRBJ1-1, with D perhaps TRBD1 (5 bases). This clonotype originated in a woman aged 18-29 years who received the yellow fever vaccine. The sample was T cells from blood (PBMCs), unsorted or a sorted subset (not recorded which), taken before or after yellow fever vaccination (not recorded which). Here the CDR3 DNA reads TGTGCCAGCAGCTGGGGGTCCGGGACTGAAGCTTTCTTT. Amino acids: CASSWGSGTEAFF.